This TCR beta chain is drawn from a study of blood T cell repertoires in COVID-19. Turning to the study itself: Samples of COVID-19 (acute and convalescent) were obtained from the United States, Italy and Spain. T cells, B-cell-depleted T cells, or PBMCs supplied cDNA or gDNA.

Only in-frame clones appear in the TCRdb table, and some are missing; sequencing was by immunoSEQ multiplex PCR. The repertoire has under 300,000 clones, roughly 83% of them found once; the top ten carry about 4.9%. The V segment lost 6 bases and the J segment 7 bases; nucleotides outside the gene matches: 9. The CDR3 totals 14 residues. Per the germline V gene, CDR1 is SNHLY and CDR2 is FYNNEI. The J gene is TRBJ1-2, the V gene TRBV2; the match to TRBD1 covers 9 bases. The sequenced material came from peripheral blood. The TCR comes from a man between 60 and 70 years old who had recovered from COVID-19. The CDR3 is CASRITGGERGYTF. The DNA for the CDR3 is TGTGCCAGCAGAATTACAGGGGGCGAGCGTGGCTACACCTTC.